Shown below are 18 T cell receptor beta chains from a single sample sequenced in a study of T cells after yellow fever vaccination. A single record per CDR3 protein comes from TCRdb applying MiXCR to the 5' RACE reads. This table has roughly 160,000 distinct CDR3 sequences, around 7.2% appearing once. The sample in question was CD4+ T cells sorted from PBMCs, obtained 5 to 6 days after the first yellow fever vaccination. All receptors derive from a man aged 18 to 29 who received the YFV17D yellow fever vaccine.

This clonotype was counted ten times or more. The chain is built from TRBV12-3 or TRBV12-4 and TRBJ2-2, with 7 positions matching TRBD1. The CDR3 covers 13 residues. Unmatched junction bases numbered 3, after V lost 7 bases and J lost 4 bases. The CDR3 DNA reads as TGTGCCAGCAACAGGGGAAGCACCGGGGAGCTGTTTTTT. Residues: CASNRGSTGELFF.

The V call is TRBV18, the J call TRBJ1-5; D is unclear. V was cut by 6 bases and J by 4 bases, with 16 bases left in between. Germline lookup yields CDR1 KGHSH and CDR2 LQKENI. The CDR3 loop spans 15 amino acids. CDR3 nucleotide sequence: TGTGCCAGCTCCCCGAATATGATTGGGAATCAGCCCCAGCATTTT. Amino acids: CASSPNMIGNQPQHF.

Details on this clonotype: The junction does not match germline at one end; this may be a read error. The V call is TRBV3-1, the J call TRBJ1-1; a weak D match, TRBD1 (6 bases). The CDR3 spans 18 residues. Per germline, CDR1 LGHDT and CDR2 YNNKEL (reference sequence). Written as DNA, the CDR3 is TGTGCCTGCAGCGCGCAGGGGAGGGGAGTCCTCATGAACACTGAAGCTTTCTTT. This translates into CACSAQGRGVLMNTEAFF.

This clonotype was seen many times. V is TRBV20-1 and J is TRBJ2-5, with 11 nucleotides matching TRBD1. After removal of 5 bases from V and 5 bases from J, the junction contained 4 bases not matched to a gene. Germline V lookup: CDR1 DFQATT, CDR2 SNEGSKA (reference sequence). CDR3 length: 13 residues. The CDR3 spells CSAGQGARETQYF. The CDR3 DNA is TGCAGTGCTGGACAGGGGGCTAGGGAGACCCAGTACTTC.

This clonotype was detected only a few times. V usage is TRBV5-1 and J usage is TRBJ1-2; D unclear. The CDR3 spans 13 residues. V lost 4 bases, J lost 8 bases, and 15 bases lay in between. Per germline, CDR1 SGHRS and CDR2 YFSETQ. The CDR3 is CASSPSGPRGYTF. The CDR3 nucleotides are TGCGCCAGCAGCCCCTCGGGTCCAAGGGGCTACACCTTC.

At least ten counts were recorded for this clonotype. The CDR3 DNA is TGCGCCAGCAGCCAAGATCGCCCCGGGATTATGGGAGACAGGGGGCCCGGGGAGCTGTTTTTT. It is translated as CASSQDRPGIMGDRGPGELFF. This chain links TRBV4-3 with TRBJ2-2, with TRBD1 identical over 10 bases. The length of the CDR3 is 21 residues. Per germline, CDR1 LGHNA and CDR2 YSLEER. V lost 0 bases to trimming and J lost 6 bases; unmatched junction nucleotides: 19.

This clonotype was counted many times. The chain has TRBV20-1 and TRBJ1-1, with D tentatively TRBD1 (5 bases). V was cut by 3 bases and J by 1 base, with 12 bases left in between. CDR1 is DFQATT and CDR2 is SNEGSKA in the germline V gene (reference sequence). This CDR3 has 14 residues. The CDR3 region is CSASRPGENTEAFF. DNA of the CDR3: TGCAGTGCTAGCCGCCCGGGGGAGAACACTGAAGCTTTCTTT.

This clonotype was counted between two and nine times. This chain uses TRBV7-9 with TRBJ2-5; TRBD2 agrees at 7 bases. The V segment lost 5 bases and the J segment 4 bases; nucleotides outside the gene matches: 10. Germline V gene lookup returns CDR1 SEHNR and CDR2 FQNEAQ (reference sequence). The CDR3 consists of 15 residues. In DNA, the CDR3 is TGTGCCAGCAGCATTGGCGGCGGGGGAGGAGAGACCCAGTACTTC. Protein product: CASSIGGGGGETQYF.

The sample holds many counts of this clonotype. The chain employs TRBV4-1 and TRBJ1-1; no clear D. Trimming pared 0 bases from V and 11 bases from J, leaving 13 bases between. CDR1 is MGHRA and CDR2 is YSYEKL in the germline V gene. The CDR3 is made up of 13 amino acids. Here the CDR3 reads CASSQEEGSMAFF. For the CDR3, the DNA is TGCGCCAGCAGCCAAGAAGAAGGCAGTATGGCTTTCTTT.

V gene TRBV20-1 combines with J gene TRBJ2-5; D uncertain. There are 10 residues in the CDR3. Germline V gives CDR1 DFQATT, CDR2 SNEGSKA (reference sequence). Trimming removed 2 bases from V and 5 bases from J, with 3 bases in between. This CDR3 reads CSARHETQYF. The CDR3 DNA is TGCAGTGCTAGACACGAGACCCAGTACTTC.

The chain carries TRBV5-1 and TRBJ2-3; D possibly matches TRBD1 or TRBD2 (5 bases each). The germline CDR1 and CDR2 sequences are SGHRS and YFSETQ. The CDR3 is 15 residues long. V was shortened by 0 bases and J by 2 bases, with 10 bases between the two germline ends. DNA for the CDR3: TGCGCCAGCAGCTTGGGAGGGGTTCACACAGATACGCAGTATTTT. This translates into CASSLGGVHTDTQYF.

This clonotype was counted at least ten times. The rearrangement links TRBV5-1 to TRBJ1-2, with D maybe TRBD1 (5 bases). The ends were cut back, 4 bases at V and 2 bases at J, with 9 bases in the middle. This CDR3 contains 13 residues. The germline V gene has CDR1 SGHRS and CDR2 YFSETQ. CDR3 loop: CASSLGRNYGYTF. The CDR3 coding sequence is TGCGCCAGCAGCCTGGGACGGAACTATGGCTACACCTTC.

The chain carries TRBV3-1 and TRBJ2-2; D possibly corresponds to TRBD2 (5 bases). V lost 2 bases and J 5 bases, leaving 9 bases between the germline ends. Germline V lookup: CDR1 LGHDT, CDR2 YNNKEL (reference sequence). The CDR3 extends over 14 amino acids. The CDR3 here is CASSQHPGTGELFF. The CDR3 DNA reads TGTGCCAGCAGCCAACATCCGGGAACCGGGGAGCTGTTTTTT.

J is TRBJ1-5 and V is TRBV11-1; D uncertain. Germline assignment: CDR1 SGHAT and CDR2 FQDESV (reference sequence). V lost 1 base and J 0 bases, leaving 16 bases between the germline ends. The CDR3 loop spans 18 amino acids. CDR3 in DNA: TGTGCCAGCAGCTTAGACCTTAAAAGCGAAACTAGCAATCAGCCCCAGCATTTT. Translating gives CASSLDLKSETSNQPQHF.

On this clonotype: An end of the junction does not agree with germline; a read error may underlie this. This chain connects TRBV5-1 to TRBJ1-6; D remains unclear. The CDR3 is 18 amino acids. CDR1 and CDR2 (germline): SGHRS, YFSETQ. For the CDR3, the DNA is TGCGCCAGCAGCTTGGTCCCGACTCGTCCCTCCTTTAATTCACCCCTCCACTTT. Its protein product is CASSLVPTRPSFNSPLHF. Full variable domain (remainder filled in from reference TRBV5-1 and TRBJ1-6): KAGVTQTPRYLIKTRGQQVTLSCSPISGHRSVSWYQQTPGQGLQFLFEYFSETQRNKGNFPGRFSGRQFSNSRSEMNVSTLELGDSALYLCASSLVPTRPSFNSPLHFGNGTRLTVT.

The table lists this clonotype with many counts. The rearrangement uses TRBV6-5 and TRBJ2-5, with 7 bases aligning to TRBD1. The CDR3 sequence is 15 residues long. Germline CDR1 reads MNHEY; CDR2 reads SVGAGI. Losses at the gene ends were 0 bases for V and 1 base for J; bases not matched to a gene: 2. The CDR3, as DNA: TGTGCCAGCAGTTACTCGTGGACAGGCCAAGAGACCCAGTACTTC. Its translation: CASSYSWTGQETQYF.

The table lists this clonotype with many counts. This rearrangement joins TRBV7-6 to TRBJ1-5, with D possibly TRBD1 on 5 matching bases. V was trimmed by 5 bases and J by 3 bases, leaving 14 bases between them. CDR1 and CDR2 (germline): SGHVS, FNYEAQ. The CDR3 extends over 15 amino acids. The DNA of the CDR3 is TGTGCCAGCAGCCAACAATCGGGGCTCAATCAGCCCCAGCATTTT. Residues: CASSQQSGLNQPQHF.

The J gene is TRBJ1-5, the V gene TRBV15; D might be TRBD1 (6 bases). Germline V gene sequence: CDR1 LNHNV, CDR2 YYDKDF (reference sequence). Trimming took off 5 bases at V and 7 bases at J, with 15 bases between the two ends. This CDR3 is 14 amino acids long. CDR3 loop: CATSGTGSRQPQHF. The CDR3 region has the DNA TGTGCCACCAGCGGTACAGGGTCACGGCAGCCCCAGCATTTT.